This entry lists 10 T cell receptor beta chains sequenced from one sample in a study of post-analysis software for immune sequencing data (dated by TCRdb to 2013 to 2016). General study outcomes and caveats: Patients showed significantly higher frequencies than controls for five TRBV segments, among them TRBV5-6, TRBV5-1 and TRBV20-1.

The library came from PCR. Sequencer: Illumina HiSeq 2500. To reduce PCR and sequencing biases, unique molecular identifiers were built into the TCR beta cDNA libraries. TCRdb reanalyzed the raw reads on its own, using fastp at Q25 for trimming and MiXCR for clone calling, and kept in-frame beta chains. Here each entry gathers all rows of one CDR3 protein and keeps the most common genes and DNA. This sample comprises approximately 690,000 distinct CDR3 sequences, roughly three fifths of them detected only once. Around 11% of the sample goes to the ten largest clones. Their antigens are not known. The material sequenced was blood. The receptors come from a girl aged 2-10 years with multiple sclerosis.

This clonotype has more than one count but fewer than ten. The chain has TRBV7-2 and TRBJ2-1; 9 nucleotides match TRBD1. The trim removed 5 bases at V and 4 bases at J, leaving 6 bases unmatched. From germline, CDR1 is SGHTA and CDR2 FQGNSA. The CDR3 sequence is 15 residues long. CDR3 region: CASSPGQGNYNEQFF. The CDR3 nucleotides are TGTGCCAGCAGCCCGGGACAGGGTAATTACAATGAGCAGTTCTTC.

This clonotype was observed a handful of times. The chain employs TRBV7-3 and TRBJ2-3; the D call may be TRBD1 or TRBD2 (5 bases each). Between the trimmed V and J ends, which lost 2 bases and 4 bases, there was a span of 13 bases. The CDR3 contains 15 residues. Germline-derived CDR1 and CDR2 are SGHTA and FQGTGA. The CDR3 spells CASSLRGGHADTQYF. CDR3 nucleotide sequence: TGTGCCAGCAGCTTACGGGGCGGACACGCAGATACGCAGTATTTT.

CDR3 bases: TGTGCCAGCGGTAGGACGGAGACAGGGCTTTACGAGCAGTACTTC. Its translation is CASGRTETGLYEQYF. The chain employs TRBV3-1 and TRBJ2-4, with 7 bases identical to TRBD1. The J call may be in error: the DNA end matches TRBJ2-7 better. This CDR3 region has 15 residues. Germline V gives CDR1 LGHDT, CDR2 YNNKEL (reference sequence).

This clonotype was seen a few times. This sequence joins TRBV20-1 and TRBJ1-4; 11 bases match TRBD1. Germline values: CDR1 DFQATT, CDR2 SNEGSKA (reference sequence). The V segment lost 5 bases and the J segment 2 bases; nucleotides outside the gene matches: 4. The CDR3 is 15 amino acids. The CDR3 loop reads CSAYGQGATNEKLFF. As DNA, the CDR3 is TGCAGTGCTTATGGACAGGGGGCTACTAATGAAAAACTGTTTTTT.

This chain uses TRBV11-2 with TRBJ2-1; the D gene is possibly TRBD2 (5 bases). The CDR3 is 16 amino acids. The V and J ends lost 5 bases and 0 bases respectively, with 14 bases between them. Germline CDR1 and CDR2: SGHAT and FQNNGV. The CDR3 is CASSKTGVSSYNEQFF. The CDR3 DNA reads TGTGCCAGCAGCAAAACCGGGGTTTCCTCCTACAATGAGCAGTTCTTC.

In its sample, this clonotype was seen once. The chain couples TRBV6-5 to TRBJ1-2; D is possibly TRBD1 (5 bases). CDR1 is MNHEY and CDR2 is SVGAGI in the germline V gene. The length of the CDR3 is 14 residues. Trimming removed 4 bases at V and 0 bases at J, with 9 bases between. The CDR3 loop is CASSSDNANYGYTF. As DNA, the CDR3 is TGTGCCAGCAGTTCGGACAACGCTAACTATGGCTACACCTTC.

The chain joins TRBV5-1 to TRBJ1-1, with 7 bases aligning to TRBD1. From germline, CDR1 is SGHRS and CDR2 YFSETQ. J gave up 4 bases and V 4 bases, and 7 bases lay outside the gene matches. The CDR3 extends over 14 amino acids. In nucleotides, the CDR3 is TGCGCCAGCAGCATAAACCCAGGGGGCACTGAAGCTTTCTTT. This codes for CASSINPGGTEAFF. The whole variable domain, remainder taken from reference TRBV5-1 and TRBJ1-1, is KAGVTQTPRYLIKTRGQQVTLSCSPISGHRSVSWYQQTPGQGLQFLFEYFSETQRNKGNFPGRFSGRQFSNSRSEMNVSTLELGDSALYLCASSINPGGTEAFFGQGTRLTVV.

This clonotype was seen a handful of times. The chain is built from TRBV7-9 and TRBJ2-7; possible D gene TRBD2, 6 bases. Germline V gene sequence: CDR1 SEHNR, CDR2 FQNEAQ (reference sequence). V lost 5 bases and J lost 2, with 13 bases in between. The CDR3 has 14 amino acids. The CDR3: CASSTGEPPYEQYF. The CDR3 DNA is TGTGCCAGCAGCACGGGGGAACCCCCCTACGAGCAGTACTTC. Combining the CDR3 with reference TRBV7-9 and TRBJ2-7 gives the whole variable domain DTGVSQNPRHKITKRGQNVTFRCDPISEHNRLYWYRQTLGQGPEFLTYFQNEAQLEKSRLLSDRFSAERPKGSFSTLEIQRTEQGDSAMYLCASSTGEPPYEQYFGPGTRLTVT.

This clonotype appeared a few times. The V gene is TRBV29-1, the J gene TRBJ1-1, with a possible D match to TRBD1 (5 bases). Germline CDR1 is SQVTM and CDR2 is ANQGSEA. Between the trimmed V and J ends, which lost 3 bases and 5 bases, there was a span of 16 bases. The CDR3 spans 14 residues. CDR3 coding DNA: TGCAGCGTTGAGTGGCAGATTGGGGCAACTGAAGCTTTCTTT. Its translation is CSVEWQIGATEAFF. Full variable domain (remainder filled in from reference TRBV29-1 and TRBJ1-1): SAVISQKPSRDICQRGTSLTIQCQVDSQVTMMFWYRQQPGQSLTLIATANQGSEATYESGFVIDKFPISRPNLTFSTLTVSNMSPEDSSIYLCSVEWQIGATEAFFGQGTRLTVV.

The rearrangement links TRBV19 to TRBJ2-3, with 7 nucleotides matching TRBD1. CDR3 size: 16 residues. Germline loops: CDR1 LNHDA, CDR2 SQIVND (reference sequence). Germline trimming cut 1 base from V and 5 bases from J; bases unmatched to any gene: 9. CDR3 loop: CASSIGFDRVGDTQYF. The CDR3 DNA reads as TGTGCCAGTAGTATAGGCTTTGACAGGGTCGGAGATACGCAGTATTTT.